These 13 T cell receptor beta chains were sequenced from one sample in a study of PD-1 and CTLA-4 blockade in melanoma. Sequencing used immunoSEQ multiplex PCR; TCRdb keeps in-frame clones, though not all of them. The data show 16,000 or so clones, around 70% seen once. This specimen was CD8+ T cells from peripheral blood, taken before anti-PD-1 treatment. Receptor source: a human donor with melanoma.

J is TRBJ2-2 and V is TRBV29-1; no clear D gene. V was trimmed by 7 bases and J by 6 bases, leaving 6 bases between them. Looked up from germline, CDR1 is SQVTM and CDR2 is ANQGSEA. CDR3 length: 10 amino acids. The CDR3 sequence is CSAEAGELFF. The CDR3 coding sequence is TGCAGCGCAGAGGCCGGGGAGCTGTTTTTT.

The chain employs TRBV5-6 and TRBJ1-2; D not certain. V was cut by 7 bases and J by 3 bases, with 16 bases left in between. The CDR3 consists of 14 residues. Germline V gene lookup returns CDR1 SGHDT and CDR2 YYEEEE. CDR3 sequence: CASSPVGSHYGYTF. The CDR3 DNA reads as TGTGCCAGCTCCCCTGTGGGCTCTCACTATGGCTACACCTTC.

This clone was seen a few times. The chain combines TRBV19 with TRBJ1-1; 8 bases agree with TRBD1. Germline trimming cut 7 bases from V and 7 bases from J; bases unmatched to any gene: 5. This CDR3 is built from 12 residues. Germline assignment: CDR1 LNHDA and CDR2 SQIVND (reference sequence). CDR3 nucleotides: TGTGCCAGTAAATACAGGGGGTTTGAAGCTTTCTTT. It translates to CASKYRGFEAFF.

The gene calls are TRBV7-8 and TRBJ2-1; 13 positions agree with TRBD2. Germline CDR1 is SGHVS and CDR2 is FQNEAQ. The CDR3 consists of 15 residues. V shed 4 bases and J 5 bases; nucleotides not matched to a gene: 2. The CDR3 DNA reads as TGTGCCAGCAGCTGGACTAGCGGGGGAGACAATGAGCAGTTCTTC. It encodes CASSWTSGGDNEQFF.

The V and J genes are TRBV27 and TRBJ2-3; 9 positions agree with TRBD2. V was pared by 3 bases and J by 2 bases, with 3 bases of the junction left unmatched. Germline CDR1 is MNHEY and CDR2 is SMNVEV (reference sequence). The CDR3 totals 15 residues. This CDR3 is CASSFLAGFTDTQYF. The CDR3 DNA reads TGTGCCAGCAGTTTTCTAGCGGGATTCACAGATACGCAGTATTTT.

The chain joins TRBV9 to TRBJ1-6, with 7 nucleotides matching TRBD1. This CDR3 is 15 amino acids long. J gave up 3 bases and V 3 bases, and 3 bases lay outside the gene matches. Germline CDR1 SGDLS, CDR2 YYNGEE. CDR3 DNA: TGTGCCAGCAGCGGACGGGACAGCTATAATTCACCCCTCCACTTT. The encoded protein is CASSGRDSYNSPLHF.

The chain combines TRBV27 with TRBJ1-2; the D gene is possibly TRBD1 (6 bases). The CDR3 runs to 16 residues. The germline V gene has CDR1 MNHEY and CDR2 SMNVEV (reference sequence). V was trimmed by 7 bases and J by 4 bases, leaving 22 bases between them. In DNA form, the CDR3 reads TGTGCCAGCAATCTAAACAGGGCGGGTGATTTCTATGGCTACACCTTC. It is translated as CASNLNRAGDFYGYTF.

V and J are TRBV27 and TRBJ1-4; D remains ambiguous. Per germline, CDR1 MNHEY and CDR2 SMNVEV (reference sequence). This CDR3 has 13 residues. Trimming took 1 base from V and 5 from J, leaving 5 bases between them. CDR3 protein: CASSLLGNEKLFF. The CDR3 bases are TGTGCCAGCAGTTTATTAGGGAATGAAAAACTGTTTTTT.

This clone was picked up a small number of times. CDR3 DNA: TGTGCCAGCAGCACAGTAAAGGACAGGAGCTCCTACGAGCAGTACTTC. Protein product: CASSTVKDRSSYEQYF. The V call is TRBV7-9, the J call TRBJ2-7; TRBD1 aligns across 7 bases. Germline CDR1 and CDR2: SEHNR and FQNEAQ (reference sequence). Trimming removed 5 bases from V and 0 bases from J; junction bases left unmatched: 10. This CDR3 is built from 16 residues.

The rearrangement joins TRBV11-3 to TRBJ2-3; D might be TRBD2 (6 bases). CDR3 size: 13 residues. Germline loops: CDR1 SGHNT, CDR2 YENEEA. Trimming took off 5 bases at V and 2 bases at J, with 8 bases between the two ends. CDR3 sequence reads: CASSRGTTDTQYF. For the CDR3, the DNA is TGTGCCAGCAGCCGGGGGACCACAGATACGCAGTATTTT.

V gene TRBV11-3 combines with J gene TRBJ2-7; the D gene is possibly TRBD2 (7 bases). Trimming cost V 2 bases and J 5 bases, with 13 bases left between them. This CDR3 region has 14 residues. Germline CDR1 reads SGHNT; CDR2 reads YENEEA. CDR3 DNA sequence: TGTGCCAGCAGCTTATCGGGGGGCATCCACGAGCAGTACTTC. It codes for CASSLSGGIHEQYF.

The CDR3 loop is CASSLGTGEAFF. The CDR3 DNA reads as TGTGCCAGCAGCTTGGGGACAGGGGAAGCTTTCTTT. The chain employs TRBV13 and TRBJ1-1, with 9 bases lining up with TRBD1. This CDR3 has 12 amino acids. Germline lookup yields CDR1 PRHDT and CDR2 FYEKMQ (reference sequence). With V trimmed by 3 bases and J by 8 bases, 1 base remained unmatched.

V usage is TRBV7-9 and J usage is TRBJ2-7; D is possibly TRBD1 or TRBD2 (5 bases each). Trimming pared 7 bases from V and 3 bases from J, leaving 16 bases between. From germline, CDR1 is SEHNR and CDR2 FQNEAQ (reference sequence). This CDR3 has 14 residues. CDR3 loop: CASIPPGRHYEQYF. CDR3 DNA: TGTGCCAGCATCCCACCGGGACGGCACTACGAGCAGTACTTC.